A selection of T cell receptor beta chains follows, all from one sample in a study of T cells in Graves' hyperthyroidism and ophthalmopathy. MiXCR, run by TCRdb on the multiplex PCR reads, gives a single entry per CDR3 protein. In the table there are approximately 360,000 distinct CDR3 sequences, 20% to 25% of which are singletons. The source material was blood. These receptors came from a man between 45 and 60 years old with Graves' hyperthyroidism. Each CDR3 is given with its conserved first and last residue. D genes are given only for firm matches. Clone size is given for some rows only: seen once, a few or many times, or a class if the clone is expanded.

d_gene	v_gene	abundance	j_gene	len	CDR3nt	CDR3aa
TRBD2	TRBV14	NA	TRBJ2-1	22	TGTGCCAGCAGCCAAGATTATGGAGGGACTAGCGGACGTCCTAACAACTACAATGAGCAGTTCTTC	CASSQDYGGTSGRPNNYNEQFF
NA	TRBV4-2	few	TRBJ2-2	15	TGTGCCAGCAGCCAAGCCCGTATGGCGGGCGGGGAGCTGTTTTTT	CASSQARMAGGELFF
NA	TRBV19	NA	TRBJ1-1	15	TGTGCCAGTAGTCGACAGGAGTCAATGAACACTGAAGCTTTCTTT	CASSRQESMNTEAFF
NA	TRBV7-3	few	TRBJ2-1	17	TGTGCCAGCAGCTTAGTGGGAAGGATTAGCTCCTACAATGAGCAGTTCTTC	CASSLVGRISSYNEQFF
TRBD1	TRBV18	NA	TRBJ1-2	14	TGTGCCAGCTCCCCGGACAGGGAGAACTATGGCTACACCTTC	CASSPDRENYGYTF
NA	TRBV11-2	few	TRBJ2-7	16	TGTGCCAGCAGCTTGAATACAGGAGTAGTTGCTTACGAGCAGTACTTC	CASSLNTGVVAYEQYF
NA	TRBV12-3/TRBV12-4	NA	TRBJ1-1	12	TGTGCCAGCACCGAATTGGGTCCGGAAGCTTTCTTT	CASTELGPEAFF
NA	TRBV19	few	TRBJ2-1	17	TGTGCCAGTAGCCTAGCCCGGACTTGGAGCTCCTACAATGAGCAGTTCTTC	CASSLARTWSSYNEQFF
NA	TRBV7-9	NA	TRBJ2-3	12	TGTGCCAGCAGCTCCAGCGTGAGCACGCAGTATTTT	CASSSSVSTQYF
NA	TRBV6-1	many	TRBJ2-3	13	TGTGCCAGCAGCCGCATGGGCGCGGATACGCAGTATTTT	CASSRMGADTQYF
NA	TRBV24-1	NA	TRBJ2-2	12	TGTGCCACATCGGGGTTCACCGGGGAGCTGTTTTTT	CATSGFTGELFF
NA	TRBV7-9	NA	TRBJ2-7	15	TGTGCCAGCACCCCAAATGGCGGAATACCCTACGAGCAGTACTTC	CASTPNGGIPYEQYF
TRBD2	TRBV7-3	many	TRBJ2-1	14	TGTGCCAGCAGCCAAACTAGCGGGAGTGGTGAGCAGTTCTTC	CASSQTSGSGEQFF
NA	TRBV20-1	many	TRBJ2-3	13	TGCAGTGCTGCCGACGCAAGCACAGATACGCAGTATTTT	CSAADASTDTQYF
TRBD1	TRBV10-1	few	TRBJ1-2	14	TGCGCCTGCCGCCCCCTCTACAGGGGAGGAGGCTACACCTTC	CACRPLYRGGGYTF
NA	TRBV2	few	TRBJ2-6	16	TGTGCCAGCAGTGATATTCGTGTATTTGGGGCCAACGTCCTGACTTTC	CASSDIRVFGANVLTF
TRBD1	TRBV24-1	NA	TRBJ1-1	13	TGTGCCACCAGCGTCAGGGGGCGGACTGAAGCTTTCTTT	CATSVRGRTEAFF
NA	TRBV29-1	few	TRBJ1-1	14	TGCAGCGTTGGGGGGGCAGGGGAGGACACTGAAGCTTTCTTT	CSVGGAGEDTEAFF
TRBD1	TRBV6-1	few	TRBJ1-5	15	TGTGCCAGCAGCCTGACAGGGGGTCCGAATCAGCCCCAGCATTTT	CASSLTGGPNQPQHF
NA	TRBV19	NA	TRBJ2-1	17	TGTGCCAGTAGTGCAGGGCCAATGGGAAGCTCCTACAATGAGCAGCTCTTC	CASSAGPMGSSYNEQLF
NA	TRBV7-9	few	TRBJ2-2	12	TGTGCCAGCACCCATAGTGCCGGGGAGCTGTTTTTT	CASTHSAGELFF
NA	TRBV28	few	TRBJ1-4	15	TGTGCCAGCAGGGGGGAGGGCCAGGCTAATGAAAAACTGTTTTTT	CASRGEGQANEKLFF
TRBD2	TRBV6-2/TRBV6-3	NA	TRBJ2-3	17	TGTGCCAGCAGGGGGTCGGGGAGGGCAGAGCCCCGACCCAATGCGTATTTT	CASRGSGRAEPRPNAYF
TRBD1	TRBV12-5	few	TRBJ1-1	15	TGTGCTAGTGGTGAAGGACAGGGAATGAACACTGAAGCTTTCTTT	CASGEGQGMNTEAFF
NA	TRBV3-1	NA	TRBJ2-7	15	TGTGCCAGCAGCCAAGTTAGTTGGCAGGGAAACGAGCAGTACTTC	CASSQVSWQGNEQYF
NA	TRBV13	few	TRBJ2-1	17	TGTGCCAGCAGCCCGGAGAGGGGGAGGGCCTCCTACAATGAGCAGTTCTTC	CASSPERGRASYNEQFF
TRBD1	TRBV29-1	NA	TRBJ2-5	15	TGCAGCGTAAAGGAACAGGGGGCGAGGGTGGAGACCCAGTACTTC	CSVKEQGARVETQYF
TRBD2	TRBV12-3/TRBV12-4	once	TRBJ2-7	16	TGTGCCAGCAGCCCCTTAGGACTAGCGGGATTCGGCGAGCAGTACTTC	CASSPLGLAGFGEQYF